These 22 T cell receptor beta chains were sequenced from one sample in a study of T cell changes during pregnancy in multiple sclerosis. Sequencing was performed with immunoSEQ multiplex PCR; in TCRdb, only in-frame clones are kept and a portion is missing. The sample holds 70,000 or so clones; roughly nine tenths are singletons and the top ten take 0.7%. The sequencing here drew on peripheral blood, taken in the third trimester of pregnancy. Source of these receptors: a female donor in good health, enrolled as a control in a pregnancy study.

This rearrangement joins TRBV19 to TRBJ2-1; the D gene is possibly TRBD1 (6 bases). Trimming pared 1 base from V and 3 bases from J, leaving 22 bases between. This CDR3 region has 19 residues. Germline V gene data show CDR1 as LNHDA and CDR2 as SQIVND (reference sequence). Written as DNA, the CDR3 is TGTGCCAGTAGTATAGCAAGGACTCCCTCAGGGGACCGCTACAATGAGCAGTTCTTC. It codes for CASSIARTPSGDRYNEQFF.

V usage is TRBV2 and J usage is TRBJ2-1, with 10 bases matching TRBD1. The germline V gene encodes CDR1 SNHLY and CDR2 FYNNEI. Trimming cost V 4 bases and J 7 bases; bases outside gene matches: 7. There are 15 residues in the CDR3. CDR3 sequence (DNA): TGTGCCAGCAGTGTCGGGACAGGGGCATTGAATGAGCAGTTCTTC. This encodes CASSVGTGALNEQFF.

This clone was recorded once. The chain uses TRBV7-9 and TRBJ2-7; 11 nucleotides match TRBD1. Germline loops: CDR1 SEHNR, CDR2 FQNEAQ (reference sequence). The CDR3 runs to 15 residues. With V trimmed by 4 bases and J by 4 bases, 6 bases remained unmatched. This chain's CDR3 is CASSSGQGAFYEQYF. The CDR3 nucleotides read TGTGCCAGCAGCTCCGGACAGGGGGCCTTTTACGAGCAGTACTTC.

V and J are TRBV6-5 and TRBJ1-1; D uncertain. The CDR3 runs to 11 residues. From germline, CDR1 is MNHEY and CDR2 SVGAGI. V lost 4 bases to trimming and J lost 4 bases, with 4 bases between them. CDR3 sequence reads: CASSFGTEAFF. As DNA, the CDR3 is TGTGCCAGCAGTTTCGGCACTGAAGCTTTCTTT.

V gene TRBV19 combines with J gene TRBJ1-5, with 8 bases fitting TRBD1. The CDR3 length is 15 residues. V was clipped by 7 bases and J by 7 bases; unmatched bases: 12. Germline CDR1 reads LNHDA; CDR2 reads SQIVND (reference sequence). CDR3: CASIPTGGGGQPQHF. In nucleotides, the CDR3 is TGTGCCAGTATCCCTACAGGGGGAGGAGGACAGCCCCAGCATTTT.

The chain carries TRBV19 and TRBJ1-4; tentatively, D is TRBD1 (6 bases). The CDR3 runs to 16 residues. Trimming pared 3 bases from V and 0 bases from J, leaving 11 bases between. CDR1 LNHDA and CDR2 SQIVND come from the germline V gene (reference sequence). Written as DNA, the CDR3 is TGTGCCAGTAGTATCCCTGGGGGCGCAACTAATGAAAAACTGTTTTTT. The encoded protein is CASSIPGGATNEKLFF.

The rearrangement joins TRBV10-3 to TRBJ2-7, with 10 bases identical to TRBD2. CDR3 length equals 19 residues. V was pared by 4 bases and J by 5 bases, with 20 bases of the junction left unmatched. Germline V gene lookup returns CDR1 ENHRY and CDR2 SYGVKD. This CDR3 is CAISGSGTSAGGGAHEQYF. The CDR3 nucleotides read TGTGCCATCAGTGGTTCCGGGACTAGCGCCGGAGGAGGTGCCCACGAGCAGTACTTC.

The table lists this clone with a few counts. The chain employs TRBV4-1 and TRBJ1-2; D might be TRBD1 (5 bases). Trimming cost V 5 bases and J 4 bases, with 14 bases left between them. The CDR3 consists of 14 residues. Germline V lookup: CDR1 MGHRA, CDR2 YSYEKL. CDR3 in DNA: TGCGCCAGCAGCACTTGGACGGGGGGCTATGGCTACACCTTC. Translation: CASSTWTGGYGYTF.

The chain is built from TRBV9 and TRBJ2-1; 9 positions match TRBD2. V was pared by 8 bases and J by 3 bases, with 6 bases of the junction left unmatched. Germline V lookup: CDR1 SGDLS, CDR2 YYNGEE. This CDR3 contains 14 residues. CDR3 in DNA: TGTGCCAGGGGACCTAGCGGGAACTACAATGAGCAGTTCTTC. As protein: CARGPSGNYNEQFF.

This clone was recorded once. One end of the junction does not line up with germline, which may come from a read error. The genes are TRBV28 and TRBJ2-7, with D possibly being TRBD2 (5 bases). Germline assignment: CDR1 MDHEN and CDR2 SYDVKM. This CDR3 is 11 amino acids long. The CDR3 DNA sequence: TGTGCCAGCAGCCTAGGACTCATGAGGCCCTTC. Its protein product is CASSLGLMRPF.

The chain links TRBV5-4 to TRBJ2-1; TRBD2 matches 9 bases. The junction had 6 bases not matched to a gene; V was cut back by 4 bases and J by 4 bases. This CDR3 is 15 amino acids long. Germline CDR1 is SGHNT and CDR2 is YYREEE (reference sequence). In nucleotides, the CDR3 is TGTGCCAGCAGCCGGCCTAGCGGGGCTTACAATGAGCAGTTCTTC. Translation: CASSRPSGAYNEQFF.

The chain recombines TRBV30 with TRBJ1-6, with D perhaps matching TRBD1 (6 bases). This CDR3 has 17 amino acids. The germline gives CDR1 GTSNPN, CDR2 SVGIG (reference sequence). Trimming shortened V by 2 bases and J by 1 base, and 15 bases separated the two germline ends. CDR3 region: CAWSRGGVGSYNSPLHF. The CDR3 nucleotides read TGTGCCTGGAGTAGGGGGGGAGTAGGATCCTATAATTCACCCCTCCACTTT.

The chain links TRBV6-5 to TRBJ1-1; D may be TRBD1 (5 bases). V shed 2 bases and J shed 1 base, with 8 bases lying between them. The CDR3 loop spans 14 amino acids. Germline lookup yields CDR1 MNHEY and CDR2 SVGAGI. The CDR3 DNA reads as TGTGCCAGCAGTTACGACAGTTCGAACACTGAAGCTTTCTTT. Encoded protein: CASSYDSSNTEAFF.

The chain is built from TRBV10-3 and TRBJ2-1; 16 positions agree with TRBD2. CDR1 ENHRY and CDR2 SYGVKD come from the germline V gene. There are 20 residues in the CDR3. V lost 0 bases to trimming and J lost 0 bases; unmatched junction nucleotides: 5. The CDR3 bases are TGTGCCATCAGTGAGTCCCCGGGACTAGCGGGGGGGAGCTCCTACAATGAGCAGTTCTTC. Translating gives CAISESPGLAGGSSYNEQFF.

V is TRBV6-5 and J is TRBJ1-2; TRBD1 might be the D (5 bases). CDR3 size: 13 residues. CDR1 and CDR2 (germline): MNHEY, SVGAGI. Trimming removed 4 bases from V and 8 bases from J, with 14 bases in between. The chain's CDR3 is CASSLTDGHGYTF. In nucleotides, the CDR3 is TGTGCCAGCAGTTTGACAGACGGTCACGGCTACACCTTC.

The rearrangement uses TRBV4-1 and TRBJ2-5; no definite D call. Germline V gene sequence: CDR1 MGHRA, CDR2 YSYEKL. There are 13 residues in the CDR3. Between the trimmed V and J ends, which lost 5 bases and 4 bases, there was a span of 11 bases. CDR3 sequence reads: CASSTMRRETQYF. CDR3 in DNA: TGCGCCAGCAGCACTATGCGTCGAGAGACCCAGTACTTC.

This sequence joins TRBV4-1 and TRBJ1-4; 8 bases map to TRBD1. Germline V gives CDR1 MGHRA, CDR2 YSYEKL. The CDR3 contains 15 residues. Losses at the gene ends were 1 base for V and 8 bases for J; bases not matched to a gene: 6. CDR3 sequence: CASSQADRDSEKLFF. The CDR3 DNA is TGCGCCAGCAGCCAAGCGGACAGGGATAGCGAAAAACTGTTTTTT.

V usage is TRBV6-5 and J usage is TRBJ1-2; D is unresolved. Trimming cost V 6 bases and J 5 bases, with 10 bases left between them. The CDR3 is 12 residues long. Germline lookup yields CDR1 MNHEY and CDR2 SVGAGI. The DNA of the CDR3 is TGTGCCAGCAGGCTCGGTTTATATGGCTACACCTTC. Protein sequence: CASRLGLYGYTF.

The chain joins TRBV4-1 to TRBJ2-3; TRBD2 matches 10 bases. There are 17 residues in the CDR3. The germline CDR1 and CDR2 sequences are MGHRA and YSYEKL. Trimming took 0 bases from V and 6 from J; bases not matched to a gene: 9. CDR3 coding DNA: TGCGCCAGCAGCCAAGAAGGCGCTAGCGGGAGCCGGGATACGCAGTATTTT. It is translated as CASSQEGASGSRDTQYF.

The chain recombines TRBV30 with TRBJ1-6; 7 bases match TRBD1. Germline V gives CDR1 GTSNPN, CDR2 SVGIG (reference sequence). Trimming removed 8 bases from V and 10 bases from J; junction bases left unmatched: 5. The CDR3 runs to 11 residues. The CDR3 sequence is CAADRDSPLHF. DNA of the CDR3: TGTGCCGCTGACAGGGACTCACCCCTCCACTTT.

The chain links TRBV4-1 to TRBJ1-4; 8 bases align to TRBD1. The V segment lost 4 bases and the J segment 8 bases; nucleotides outside the gene matches: 6. The CDR3 length is 14 residues. CDR1 and CDR2 (germline): MGHRA, YSYEKL. The CDR3 protein is CASSRGQGGEKLFF. The DNA for the CDR3 is TGCGCCAGCAGCCGCGGACAGGGAGGGGAAAAACTGTTTTTT.

The chain joins TRBV5-6 to TRBJ1-4; TRBD1 might be the D (5 bases). Germline V lookup: CDR1 SGHDT, CDR2 YYEEEE. V was cut by 3 bases and J by 1 base, with 19 bases left in between. The length of the CDR3 is 18 residues. The CDR3 DNA is TGTGCCAGCAGCTGGACCCTGGGAGGGGAGCTAACTAATGAAAAACTGTTTTTT. Translated, it gives CASSWTLGGELTNEKLFF.